The TCR beta chain described here comes from a study of radiation and T cells in renal cell carcinoma. As for the study in general: Nephrectomy followed 15 Gy stereotactic body radiation by 4 weeks. Findings and caveats of the study: From baseline, blood top tumor clonotypes peaked at 2 weeks post-radiation.

Measured with immunoSEQ multiplex PCR; TCRdb has only the in-frame clones, and not every one. This table has around 130,000 clones, 70% to 90% appearing once. In regard to this clone: Its antigen is not known.

The germline CDR1 and CDR2 sequences are LNHDA and SQIVND (reference sequence). The V gene lost 7 bases and the J gene lost 0 bases, with 7 bases spanning the gap. The CDR3 runs to 13 residues. Time point given: blood 2 weeks post-SBRT. The treatment is: 15 Gy SBRT to primary tumor, nephrectomy 4 weeks later. Serial blood draws occurred at baseline and 2 and 4 weeks post-SBRT. The rearrangement uses TRBV19 and TRBJ1-3; D remains ambiguous. The receptor was isolated from a woman in her 70s with renal cell carcinoma. Sequenced material: blood, taken from a patient whose treatment included radiotherapy and nephrectomy. CDR3 amino acids: CASIGPSGNTIYF. CDR3 bases: TGTGCCAGTATCGGGCCCTCTGGAAACACCATATATTTT.